Following are 6 T cell receptor beta chains from one sample sequenced in a study of CD8 T cells in Susac syndrome. Reverse transcription of 0.5 to 1 ug RNA was performed with random hexamers. MiXCR, applied by TCRdb to the immunoSEQ multiplex PCR reads, yields one record per CDR3 protein. The sample holds some 190,000 distinct CDR3 sequences, around 96% seen once. The sequenced sample was CD4+ T cells from PBMCs. The receptors shown here come from a human donor in good health.

V is TRBV6-2 or TRBV6-3 and J is TRBJ2-1; TRBD2 aligns across 8 bases. CDR3 length equals 15 residues. Germline assignment: CDR1 MNHEY and CDR2 SVGEGT. The V segment lost 6 bases and the J segment 6 bases; nucleotides outside the gene matches: 10. The CDR3 DNA sequence: TGTGCCAGCAGCCCCAGCGGGAGAGGGGGCAATGAGCAGTTCTTC. Translation gives CASSPSGRGGNEQFF.

The CDR3 bases are TGTGCCAGCAGTGCGGACGGCAACACTGAAGCTTTCTTT. Amino acids: CASSADGNTEAFF. J is TRBJ1-1 and V is TRBV12-3 or TRBV12-4; D remains unclear. This CDR3 comprises 13 residues. V was trimmed by 5 bases and J by 2 bases, leaving 9 bases between them.

The chain employs TRBV27 and TRBJ2-7, with D possibly matching TRBD1 (6 bases). CDR1 is MNHEY, CDR2 SMNVEV, per germline (reference sequence). The CDR3 sequence is 14 residues long. V was clipped by 4 bases and J by 0 bases, with 10 bases between them. The CDR3 region is CASSSQGISYEQYF. The DNA of the CDR3 is TGTGCCAGCAGTTCACAGGGAATCTCCTACGAGCAGTACTTC.

The chain combines TRBV20-1 with TRBJ1-1; 7 bases map to TRBD1. V dropped 2 bases and J dropped 4; count of bases not matched to a gene: 10. The V gene's germline CDR1 is DFQATT and CDR2 SNEGSKA (reference sequence). This CDR3 contains 15 residues. In DNA form, the CDR3 reads TGCAGTGCTAGACGACAGGGCCCCCTGGGCACTGAAGCTTTCTTT. Protein sequence: CSARRQGPLGTEAFF.

The chain recombines TRBV23-1 with TRBJ2-7; the D is unclear. TRBV23-1 is recorded as an ORF, its role being uncertain. The CDR3 has 13 residues. Trimming removed 2 bases from V and 5 bases from J, with 10 bases in between. CDR3 amino acids: CASSQGVVHEQYF. CDR3 nucleotide sequence: TGCGCCAGCAGTCAAGGTGTGGTCCACGAGCAGTACTTC.

The genes are TRBV20-1 and TRBJ2-5; TRBD1 is a possible D gene (6 bases). Looked up from germline, CDR1 is DFQATT and CDR2 is SNEGSKA (reference sequence). This CDR3 has 14 residues. V lost 6 bases to trimming and J lost 6 bases, with 20 bases between them. The CDR3 region is CSAHDTGSSQTQYF. The CDR3, as DNA: TGCAGTGCCCACGATACAGGGAGTAGTCAGACCCAGTACTTC.